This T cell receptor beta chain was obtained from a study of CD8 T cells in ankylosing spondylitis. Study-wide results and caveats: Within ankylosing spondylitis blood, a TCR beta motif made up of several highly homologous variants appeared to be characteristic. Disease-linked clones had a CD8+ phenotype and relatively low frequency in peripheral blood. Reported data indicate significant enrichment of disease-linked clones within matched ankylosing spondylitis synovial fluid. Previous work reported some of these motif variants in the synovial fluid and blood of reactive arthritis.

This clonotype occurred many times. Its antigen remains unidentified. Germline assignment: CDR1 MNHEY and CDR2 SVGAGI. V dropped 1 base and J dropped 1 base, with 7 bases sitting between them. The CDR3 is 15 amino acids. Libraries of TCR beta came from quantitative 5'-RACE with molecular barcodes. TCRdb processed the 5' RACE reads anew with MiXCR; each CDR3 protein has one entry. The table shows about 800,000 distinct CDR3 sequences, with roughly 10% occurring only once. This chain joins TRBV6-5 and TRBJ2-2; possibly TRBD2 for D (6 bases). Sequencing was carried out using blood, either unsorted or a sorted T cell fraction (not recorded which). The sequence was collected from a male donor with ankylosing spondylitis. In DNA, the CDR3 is TGTGCCAGCAGTTACTTAGCGGAGAACACCGGGGAGCTGTTTTTT. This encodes CASSYLAENTGELFF.